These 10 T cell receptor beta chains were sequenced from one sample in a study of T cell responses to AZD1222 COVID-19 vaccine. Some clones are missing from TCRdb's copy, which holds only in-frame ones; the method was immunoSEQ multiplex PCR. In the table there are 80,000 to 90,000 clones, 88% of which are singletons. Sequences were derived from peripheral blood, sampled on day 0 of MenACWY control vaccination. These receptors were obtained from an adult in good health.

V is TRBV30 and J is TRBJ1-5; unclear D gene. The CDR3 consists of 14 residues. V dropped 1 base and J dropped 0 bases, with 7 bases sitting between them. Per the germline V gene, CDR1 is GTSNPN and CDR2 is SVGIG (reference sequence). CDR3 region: CAWSEILSNQPQHF. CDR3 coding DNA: TGTGCCTGGAGTGAGATCCTTAGCAATCAGCCCCAGCATTTT.

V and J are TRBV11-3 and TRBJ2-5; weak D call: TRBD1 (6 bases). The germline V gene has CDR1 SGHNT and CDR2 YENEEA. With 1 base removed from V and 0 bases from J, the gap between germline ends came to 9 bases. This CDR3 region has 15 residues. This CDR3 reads CASSLGRTDQETQYF. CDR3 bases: TGTGCCAGCAGCTTAGGGAGGACAGACCAAGAGACCCAGTACTTC.

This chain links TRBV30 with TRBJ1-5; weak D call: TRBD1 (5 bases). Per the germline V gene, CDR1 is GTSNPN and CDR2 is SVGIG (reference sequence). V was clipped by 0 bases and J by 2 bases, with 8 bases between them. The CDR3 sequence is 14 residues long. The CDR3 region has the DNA TGTGCCTGGAGTGTACAGGCAGGCAATCAGCCCCAGCATTTT. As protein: CAWSVQAGNQPQHF.

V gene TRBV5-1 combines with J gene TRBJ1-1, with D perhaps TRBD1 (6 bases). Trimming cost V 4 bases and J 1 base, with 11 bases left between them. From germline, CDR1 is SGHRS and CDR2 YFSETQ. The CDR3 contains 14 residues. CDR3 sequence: CASSVTGANTEAFF. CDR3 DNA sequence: TGCGCCAGCAGCGTGACAGGAGCGAACACTGAAGCTTTCTTT.

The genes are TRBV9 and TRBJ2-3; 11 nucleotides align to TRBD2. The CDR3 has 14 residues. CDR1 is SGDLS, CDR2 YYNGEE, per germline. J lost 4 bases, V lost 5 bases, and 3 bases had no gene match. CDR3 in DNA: TGTGCCAGCAGTAGCGGGAGGGCCGCAGATACGCAGTATTTT. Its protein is CASSSGRAADTQYF.

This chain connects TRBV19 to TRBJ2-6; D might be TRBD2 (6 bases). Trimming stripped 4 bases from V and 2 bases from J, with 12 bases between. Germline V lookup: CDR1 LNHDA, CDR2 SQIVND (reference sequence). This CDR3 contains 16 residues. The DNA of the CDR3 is TGTGCCAGTAGTAGGTTGGAGGGAGCTGGGGCCAACGTCCTGACTTTC. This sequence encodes CASSRLEGAGANVLTF.

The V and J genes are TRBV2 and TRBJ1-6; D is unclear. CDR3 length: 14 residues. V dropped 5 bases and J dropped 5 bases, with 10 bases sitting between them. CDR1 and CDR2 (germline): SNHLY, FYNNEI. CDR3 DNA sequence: TGTGCCAGCAGTCTACAGAGGAATAATTCACCCCTCCACTTT. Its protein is CASSLQRNNSPLHF.

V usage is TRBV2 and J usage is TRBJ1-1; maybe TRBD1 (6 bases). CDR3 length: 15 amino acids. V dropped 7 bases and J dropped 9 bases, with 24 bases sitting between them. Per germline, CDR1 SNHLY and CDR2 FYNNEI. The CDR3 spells CASKVGSGASRQAFF. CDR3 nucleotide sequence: TGTGCCAGCAAAGTGGGGTCAGGGGCATCTAGGCAAGCTTTCTTT.

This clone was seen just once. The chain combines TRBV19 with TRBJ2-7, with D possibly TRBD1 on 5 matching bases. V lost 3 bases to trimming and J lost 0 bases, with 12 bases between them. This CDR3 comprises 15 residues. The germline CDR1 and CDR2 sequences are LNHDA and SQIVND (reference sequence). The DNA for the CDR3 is TGTGCCAGTAGTATTTCGCAGGGATTCTCCTACGAGCAGTACTTC. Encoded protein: CASSISQGFSYEQYF.

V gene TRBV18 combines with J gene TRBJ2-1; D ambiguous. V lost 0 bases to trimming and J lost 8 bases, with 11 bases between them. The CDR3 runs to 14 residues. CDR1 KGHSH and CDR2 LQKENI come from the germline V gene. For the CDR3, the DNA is TGTGCCAGCTCACCACCTTTTCCGTTGGATGAGCAGTTCTTC. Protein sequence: CASSPPFPLDEQFF.